A single sample gave rise to the 21 T cell receptor beta chains below, sequenced in a study of glioma-infiltrating T cells after dendritic cell vaccination. The time point is: after dendritic cell vaccination, including at tumor progression/relapse. Only in-frame clones appear in the TCRdb table, and some are missing; sequencing was by immunoSEQ multiplex PCR. This table holds just under 60,000 clones, approximately 80% found once. Specimen: blood, collected after dendritic cell vaccination. All receptors come from a human donor with glioblastoma.

This chain uses TRBV5-4 with TRBJ1-2; TRBD1 might be the D (6 bases). V was pared by 0 bases and J by 7 bases, with 10 bases between. The CDR3 spans 13 residues. CDR1 and CDR2 from the germline V gene are SGHNT and YYREEE (reference sequence). This CDR3 is CASSLDRAFGYTF. In DNA form, the CDR3 reads TGTGCCAGCAGCTTGGACAGGGCGTTTGGCTACACCTTC.

This clone was recorded once. The genes are TRBV6-4 and TRBJ2-5, with D possibly TRBD2 on 7 matching bases. The DNA end is more similar to TRBJ2-7, so the J call may be wrong. The germline V gene has CDR1 MRHNA and CDR2 SNTAGT. This CDR3 has 14 residues. For the CDR3, the DNA is TGTGCCAGCAGTGAAGGGGGGGGCTCCTACGAGCAGTACTTC. Translating gives CASSEGGGSYEQYF.

The rearrangement uses TRBV11-2 and TRBJ2-7; D is perhaps TRBD1 (7 bases). The V end was cut by 1 base, the J end by 7 bases, with 26 bases between. The germline V gene has CDR1 SGHAT and CDR2 FQNNGV. The CDR3 covers 18 residues. For the CDR3, the DNA is TGTGCCAGCAGCTTAGGAATATCAACAAGGGCAGGGGGGAATGAGCAGTACTTC. The encoded protein is CASSLGISTRAGGNEQYF.

The rearrangement joins TRBV6-1 to TRBJ1-2, with 10 bases lining up with TRBD1. Germline CDR1 reads MNHNS; CDR2 reads SASEGT. The CDR3 is 17 amino acids. The V gene end was trimmed by 2 bases and the J gene end by 5 bases; junction bases not matched to a gene: 11. CDR3: CASSEPWGDRGQYGYTF. The CDR3 DNA follows: TGTGCCAGCAGTGAACCCTGGGGGGACAGGGGTCAGTATGGCTACACCTTC.

The genes are TRBV7-2 and TRBJ2-2; unclear D gene. There are 13 residues in the CDR3. Trimming pared 4 bases from V and 5 bases from J, leaving 8 bases between. Germline values: CDR1 SGHTA, CDR2 FQGNSA. CDR3 region: CASSSAMTGELFF. The CDR3 bases are TGTGCCAGCAGCTCAGCCATGACCGGGGAGCTGTTTTTT.

The genes are TRBV9 and TRBJ1-5, with D tentatively TRBD1 (6 bases). Per germline, CDR1 SGDLS and CDR2 YYNGEE. V gave up 2 bases and J gave up 4 bases, with 13 bases separating them. The CDR3 is 15 amino acids. The CDR3 protein is CASSVSGQGNQPQHF. The CDR3 DNA reads as TGTGCCAGCAGCGTTTCCGGGCAGGGGAATCAGCCCCAGCATTTT.

This chain uses TRBV10-2 with TRBJ1-3; maybe TRBD1 (5 bases). Trimming stripped 1 base from V and 0 bases from J, with 10 bases between. This CDR3 is built from 16 residues. Germline CDR1 is WSHSY and CDR2 is SAAADI. The CDR3 sequence: CASSEFAGDSGNTIYF. CDR3 in DNA: TGCGCCAGCAGTGAGTTCGCGGGGGACTCTGGAAACACCATATATTTT.

The chain couples TRBV6-5 to TRBJ1-2, with TRBD1 matching 8 bases. The CDR3 covers 13 residues. Germline CDR1 and CDR2: MNHEY and SVGAGI. V dropped 11 bases and J dropped 2; count of bases not matched to a gene: 7. DNA of the CDR3: TGTGCCGCACAGACAGGGGCCAACTATGGCTACACCTTC. Its translation: CAAQTGANYGYTF.

The rearrangement uses TRBV29-1 and TRBJ2-2, with 8 bases lining up with TRBD1. The J segment lost 3 bases and the V segment lost 6 bases, leaving 3 bases of the junction unmatched. Per germline, CDR1 SQVTM and CDR2 ANQGSEA. The CDR3 is made up of 13 amino acids. The CDR3 coding sequence is TGCAGCGTAACACAGGGGGACACCGGGGAGCTGTTTTTT. It yields the protein CSVTQGDTGELFF.

The rearrangement links TRBV19 to TRBJ1-4; the D gene is possibly TRBD1 (5 bases). The V gene lost 7 bases and the J gene lost 8 bases, with 23 bases spanning the gap. CDR3 size: 16 residues. CDR1 is LNHDA and CDR2 is SQIVND in the germline V gene (reference sequence). CDR3 region: CASTFVMGGRDEKLFF. The CDR3 nucleotides are TGTGCCAGTACCTTCGTAATGGGGGGAAGGGACGAAAAACTGTTTTTT.

The V call is TRBV9, the J call TRBJ2-3, with D perhaps TRBD1 (7 bases). The CDR3 is 15 residues long. Trimming stripped 3 bases from V and 3 bases from J, with 14 bases between. Germline CDR1 SGDLS, CDR2 YYNGEE. CDR3 DNA sequence: TGTGCCAGCAGCGCCGGACAGGCGGGAACAGATACGCAGTATTTT. Translating gives CASSAGQAGTDTQYF.

V is TRBV4-3 and J is TRBJ2-3; D not certain. The V and J ends lost 0 bases and 5 bases respectively, with 15 bases between them. Germline CDR1 reads LGHNA; CDR2 reads YSLEER. The CDR3 is made up of 16 amino acids. CDR3 loop: CASSQDMVASVDTQYF. The CDR3, as DNA: TGCGCCAGCAGCCAAGATATGGTAGCTTCGGTAGATACGCAGTATTTT.

The chain uses TRBV5-1 and TRBJ1-6; no firm D call. V was clipped by 0 bases and J by 7 bases, with 5 bases between them. CDR1 is SGHRS, CDR2 YFSETQ, per germline. The CDR3 extends over 13 amino acids. CDR3 nucleotides: TGCGCCAGCAGCTTGGCCGGGAATTCACCCCTCCACTTT. Protein product: CASSLAGNSPLHF. Full variable domain (rest looked up from reference TRBV5-1 and TRBJ1-6): KAGVTQTPRYLIKTRGQQVTLSCSPISGHRSVSWYQQTPGQGLQFLFEYFSETQRNKGNFPGRFSGRQFSNSRSEMNVSTLELGDSALYLCASSLAGNSPLHFGNGTRLTVT.

The chain couples TRBV4-1 to TRBJ2-3, with 10 positions matching TRBD1. Looked up from germline, CDR1 is MGHRA and CDR2 is YSYEKL. This CDR3 has 16 residues. V was clipped by 3 bases and J by 4 bases; unmatched bases: 7. The CDR3 nucleotides are TGCGCCAGCAGCCAGCTACCGGGACAGGGGTCAGATACGCAGTATTTT. Translated, it gives CASSQLPGQGSDTQYF.

The chain links TRBV4-3 to TRBJ1-2; maybe TRBD1 (5 bases). CDR3 length equals 14 residues. Germline CDR1 and CDR2: LGHNA and YSLEER. V was clipped by 8 bases and J by 4 bases, with 17 bases between them. The CDR3 sequence is CASQTRREGYGYTF. CDR3 in DNA: TGCGCCAGCCAAACGCGCAGGGAGGGCTATGGCTACACCTTC.

The sample holds one count of this clone. The chain carries TRBV30 and TRBJ2-7; 9 nucleotides agree with TRBD1. CDR3 size: 14 residues. Germline V CDR1 and CDR2: GTSNPN, SVGIG (reference sequence). V trimming: 3 bases; J trimming: 3 bases; junction bases outside the gene matches: 6. CDR3 in DNA: TGTGCCTGGAGAAGACAGGGGGGAGACTACGAGCAGTACTTC. Encoded protein: CAWRRQGGDYEQYF. The entire variable domain, with the rest obtained from reference TRBV30 and TRBJ2-7, is as follows: SQTIHQWPATLVQPVGSPLSLECTVEGTSNPNLYWYRQAAGRGLQLLFYSVGIGQISSEVPQNLSASRPQDRQFILSSKKLLLSDSGFYLCAWRRQGGDYEQYFGPGTRLTVT.

The V gene is TRBV14, the J gene TRBJ1-2; D is ambiguous. Trimming cost V 1 base and J 8 bases, with 8 bases left between them. This CDR3 region has 12 residues. Germline lookup yields CDR1 SGHDN and CDR2 FVKESK. The CDR3: CASSQAGTGYTF. DNA for the CDR3: TGTGCCAGCAGCCAAGCAGGAACCGGCTACACCTTC.

The chain is built from TRBV14 and TRBJ2-7; 7 bases line up with TRBD1. Trimming took 4 bases from V and 0 from J; bases not matched to a gene: 9. Germline V gene sequence: CDR1 SGHDN, CDR2 FVKESK. The CDR3 loop spans 16 amino acids. The CDR3 is CASSPQKGTASYEQYF. The CDR3 DNA sequence: TGTGCCAGCAGCCCACAAAAGGGGACAGCCTCCTACGAGCAGTACTTC. Using reference TRBV14 and TRBJ2-7 for the parts outside the CDR3, the full variable domain is EAGVTQFPSHSVIEKGQTVTLRCDPISGHDNLYWYRRVMGKEIKFLLHFVKESKQDESGMPNNRFLAERTGGTYSTLKVQPAELEDSGVYFCASSPQKGTASYEQYFGPGTRLTVT.

This clone occurred once. The chain recombines TRBV5-1 with TRBJ2-2; D not certain. CDR3 size: 13 residues. V was shortened by 1 base and J by 4 bases, with 5 bases between the two germline ends. Germline-derived CDR1 and CDR2 are SGHRS and YFSETQ. CDR3 residues: CASSLRVTGELFF. CDR3 DNA sequence: TGCGCCAGCAGCTTGCGGGTCACCGGGGAGCTGTTTTTT.

This clone was counted a few times. The V gene is TRBV10-3, the J gene TRBJ1-2; D is ambiguous. The CDR3 covers 14 residues. V shed 2 bases and J shed 10 bases, with 17 bases lying between them. Germline V CDR1 and CDR2: ENHRY, SYGVKD. The CDR3 DNA reads TGTGCCATCAGTGAGCGTCAGTGGTCTAACTACTACACCTTC. The encoded protein is CAISERQWSNYYTF.

This clone was observed a single time. The J gene is TRBJ2-1, the V gene TRBV6-1; maybe TRBD2 (6 bases). This CDR3 contains 15 residues. V gave up 0 bases and J gave up 6 bases, with 12 bases separating them. Germline V gene lookup returns CDR1 MNHNS and CDR2 SASEGT. In DNA form, the CDR3 reads TGTGCCAGCAGTGAAGCTTTCGGGAGTCGCAATGAGCAGTTCTTC. Translated: CASSEAFGSRNEQFF.